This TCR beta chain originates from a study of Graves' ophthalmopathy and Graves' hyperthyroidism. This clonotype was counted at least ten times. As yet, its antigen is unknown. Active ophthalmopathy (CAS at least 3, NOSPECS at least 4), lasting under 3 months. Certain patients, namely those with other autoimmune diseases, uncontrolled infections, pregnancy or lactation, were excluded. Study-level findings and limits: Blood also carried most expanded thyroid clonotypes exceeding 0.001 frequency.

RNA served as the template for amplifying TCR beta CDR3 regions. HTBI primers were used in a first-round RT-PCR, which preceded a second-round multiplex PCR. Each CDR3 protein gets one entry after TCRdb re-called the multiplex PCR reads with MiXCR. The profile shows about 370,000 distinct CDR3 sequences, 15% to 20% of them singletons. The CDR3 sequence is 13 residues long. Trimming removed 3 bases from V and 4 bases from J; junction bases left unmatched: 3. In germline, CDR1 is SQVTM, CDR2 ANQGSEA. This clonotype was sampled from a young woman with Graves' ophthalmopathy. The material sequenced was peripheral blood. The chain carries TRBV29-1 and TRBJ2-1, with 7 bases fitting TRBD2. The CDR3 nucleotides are TGCAGCGTTGAGGCTAGCGGATACAATGAGCAGTTCTTC. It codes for CSVEASGYNEQFF.